The sample holds one count of the clone carrying this T cell receptor beta chain. The target antigen is unknown. The data were obtained in a study of blood T cells in healthy people across ages. Overall study: About one barcoded beta molecule per two T cells was the capture yield of template switching.

The study's findings and limits: Age advanced and TCR beta diversity per million T cells fell, roughly linearly.

Sample-barcoded 5' priming and a J-beta primer mix drove a second PCR of 7 to 11 cycles. TCRdb recomputed calls from the 5' RACE reads with MiXCR, one row per CDR3 protein. Counted here are approximately 800,000 distinct CDR3 sequences, 58% occurring once; the ten biggest clones make up over 20%. The CDR3 sequence is 13 residues long. Germline-derived CDR1 and CDR2 are SGHAT and FQNNGV. The germline V and J ends were trimmed by 3 bases and 3 bases, with 8 bases remaining between them. This receptor was taken from a man under 40 in good health. The sequenced material came from blood. The rearrangement joins TRBV11-2 to TRBJ2-5; D is unresolved. In nucleotides, the CDR3 is TGTGCCAGCAGCTTCGGGTCGAAAGAGACCCAGTACTTC. Translated: CASSFGSKETQYF. Looking up the rest from reference TRBV11-2 and TRBJ2-5 gives the full variable domain: EAGVAQSPRYKIIEKRQSVAFWCNPISGHATLYWYQQILGQGPKLLIQFQNNGVVDDSQLPKDRFSAERLKGVDSTLKIQPAKLEDSAVYLCASSFGSKETQYFGPGTRLLVL.